The source of this TCR beta chain is a study of blood T cell repertoires in COVID-19. Background on the study: Samples of COVID-19 (acute and convalescent) were obtained from the United States, Italy and Spain.

The CDR3 runs to 16 residues. Germline V lookup: CDR1 MDHEN, CDR2 SYDVKM. The V end lost 2 bases, the J end lost 5 bases, and 18 bases lay between the germline ends. Participant-given clinical history determined each cohort assignment. The study counted Cohort 3 donors as recovered given two negative PCRs, clearance, or symptom resolution. This clone has only a few counts. Original processing notes: Reference gene primer amplification in the assay estimated nucleated cell counts. Data came from immunoSEQ multiplex PCR; TCRdb stores just in-frame clones and leaves some out. D and trimming were read from the DNA, whereas the V and J calls and clone size are those reported in that table. The table shows a few hundred thousand clones, with around 90% occurring only once.

The source of this sequence is a woman in her late teens or twenties who had recovered from COVID-19. This rearrangement joins TRBV28 to TRBJ1-2; the D gene is possibly TRBD1 (5 bases). Sequenced: PBMCs or T cells enriched from blood (not recorded which). CDR3 nucleotides: TGTGCCAGCAGTTTACCAATTGGGGCAGGGACTTATGGCTACACCTTC. It encodes CASSLPIGAGTYGYTF.